This section outlines one T cell receptor beta chain sequence together with its context. Only in-frame clones appear in the TCRdb table, and some are missing; sequencing was by immunoSEQ multiplex PCR. The data contain around 300,000 clones, around nine tenths of them seen just once; the ten biggest clones take up roughly 16%. These data come from a study of shared clonotypes between healthy human individuals. The CDR3 consists of 15 residues. Germline V lookup: CDR1 SGDLS, CDR2 YYNGEE. V lost 4 bases and J lost 2, with 13 bases in between. The sequenced material came from memory CD8+ T cells sorted from blood. Regarding subset: CD45RO+ cells pooled with CCR7-negative TemRA cells. The TCR originated in a man aged 18 to 29 in good health. The V and J genes are TRBV9 and TRBJ2-1; possible D gene TRBD2, 5 bases. The CDR3 bases are TGTGCCAGCAGCACTACTAGTTCCCCCTACAATGAGCAGTTCTTC. Translated, it gives CASSTTSSPYNEQFF.